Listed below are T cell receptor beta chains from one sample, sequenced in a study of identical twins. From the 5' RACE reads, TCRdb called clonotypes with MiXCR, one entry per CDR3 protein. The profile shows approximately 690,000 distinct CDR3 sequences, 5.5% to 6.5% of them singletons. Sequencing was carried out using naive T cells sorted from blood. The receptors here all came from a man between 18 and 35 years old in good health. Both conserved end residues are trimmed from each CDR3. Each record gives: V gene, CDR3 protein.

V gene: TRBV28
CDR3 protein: ASSLAGWDQPQH

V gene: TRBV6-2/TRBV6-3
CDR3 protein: ASSSDRGILALQF

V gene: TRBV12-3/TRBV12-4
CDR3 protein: ASSSSGSRETQY

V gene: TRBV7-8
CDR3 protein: ASSVDSFVTGNEQF

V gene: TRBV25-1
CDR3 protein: ASRGAGGTDTQY

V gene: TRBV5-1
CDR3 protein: ASSPLGPPGETQY

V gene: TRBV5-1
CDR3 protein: ASSFLLGPNNEQF

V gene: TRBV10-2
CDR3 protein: ASSESSQRGETQY

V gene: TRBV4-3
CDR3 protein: ASSPDSDSYEQY

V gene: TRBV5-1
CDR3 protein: ASSLTRGSQETQY

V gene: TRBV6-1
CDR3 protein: ASHLRGNEKLF

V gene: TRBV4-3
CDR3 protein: ASSHYINPSGGTDTQY

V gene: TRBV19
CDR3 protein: ASSDRPGQADSPLN

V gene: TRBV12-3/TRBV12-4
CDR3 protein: ASSLGTVLSTDTQY

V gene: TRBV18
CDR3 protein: ASSPPLQDTQY

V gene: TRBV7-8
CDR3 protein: ASSGTGLYYEQY

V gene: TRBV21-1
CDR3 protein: ASSKAPFDRGFGDTQY

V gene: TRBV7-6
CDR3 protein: ASSFGTATSGSGGDTQY

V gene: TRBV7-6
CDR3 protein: ASSLVAGTSGRKTQY

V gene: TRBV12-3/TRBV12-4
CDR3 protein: ASSSTRNTIY

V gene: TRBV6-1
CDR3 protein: ASKHPGQGRQPQH

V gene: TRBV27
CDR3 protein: ASSDRGHYEQY

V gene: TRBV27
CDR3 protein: ASSLGGVPNTGELF

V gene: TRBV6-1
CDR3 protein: ASATGRLRADTQY

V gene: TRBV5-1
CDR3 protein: ASSLLSGGNTGELF

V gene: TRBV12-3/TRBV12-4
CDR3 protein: ASSPGTAKGGYT

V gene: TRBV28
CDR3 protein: ASSPIEVTGQPYVQY

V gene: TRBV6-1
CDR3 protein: ASSPRGLGANVLT

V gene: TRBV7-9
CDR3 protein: ASSRGSNNEQF

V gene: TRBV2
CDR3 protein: ASSDGTARYYGYT